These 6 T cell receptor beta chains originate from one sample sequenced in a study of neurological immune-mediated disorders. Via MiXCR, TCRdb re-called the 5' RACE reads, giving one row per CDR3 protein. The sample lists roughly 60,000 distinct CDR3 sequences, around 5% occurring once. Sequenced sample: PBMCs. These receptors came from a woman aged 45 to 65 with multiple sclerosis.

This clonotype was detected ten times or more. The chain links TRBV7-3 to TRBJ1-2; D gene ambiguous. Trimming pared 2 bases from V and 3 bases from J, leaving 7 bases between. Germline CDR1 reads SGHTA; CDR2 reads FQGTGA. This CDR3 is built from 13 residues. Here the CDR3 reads CASSLGEDYGYTF. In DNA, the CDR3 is TGTGCCAGCAGCTTAGGGGAGGACTATGGCTACACCTTC.

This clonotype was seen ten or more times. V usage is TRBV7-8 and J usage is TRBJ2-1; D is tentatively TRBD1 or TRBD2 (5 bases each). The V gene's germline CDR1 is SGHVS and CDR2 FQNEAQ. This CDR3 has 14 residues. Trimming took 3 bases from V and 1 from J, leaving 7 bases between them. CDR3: CASSFGASYNEQFF. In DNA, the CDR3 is TGTGCCAGCAGCTTCGGGGCATCCTACAATGAGCAGTTCTTC.

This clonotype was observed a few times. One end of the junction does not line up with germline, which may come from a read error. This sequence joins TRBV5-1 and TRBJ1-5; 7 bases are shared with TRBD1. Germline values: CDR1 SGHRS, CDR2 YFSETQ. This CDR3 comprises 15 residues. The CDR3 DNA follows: TGCGCCAGCAGCTTGGTTCCAGGGGGTGATCAGCCCCAGAATTTT. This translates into CASSLVPGGDQPQNF.

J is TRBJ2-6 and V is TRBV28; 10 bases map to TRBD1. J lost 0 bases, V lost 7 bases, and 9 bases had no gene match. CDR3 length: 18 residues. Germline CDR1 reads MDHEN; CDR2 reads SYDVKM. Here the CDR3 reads CASTSSGTGASGANVLTF. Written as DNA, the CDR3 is TGTGCCAGCACGAGTTCCGGGACAGGGGCCTCTGGGGCCAACGTCCTGACTTTC.

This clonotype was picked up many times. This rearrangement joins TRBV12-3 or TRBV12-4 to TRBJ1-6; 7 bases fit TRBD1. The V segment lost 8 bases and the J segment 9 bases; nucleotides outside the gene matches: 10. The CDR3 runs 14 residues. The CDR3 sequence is CASASRGERSPLHF. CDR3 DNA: TGTGCCAGCGCTTCCAGGGGGGAGCGTTCACCCCTCCACTTT.

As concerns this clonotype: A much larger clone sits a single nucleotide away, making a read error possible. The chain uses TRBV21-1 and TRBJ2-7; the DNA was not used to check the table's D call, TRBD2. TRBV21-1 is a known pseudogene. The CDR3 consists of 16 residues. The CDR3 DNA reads TGTTCCAGCAGCAAAGATTGGGGTAGCGACGCTCGGGAGCAGTACTTC. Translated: CSSSKDWGSDAREQYF.